A single TCR beta chain is shown here with its context. The time point denotes: newly diagnosed GD, antithyroid drugs for less than 3 months. Generation of the TCR library employed RNA extracted from PBMCs. The data were taken from a study of regulatory T cells in long-lasting Graves disease. Construction of the TCR beta libraries employed iRepertoire HTBI primers in conjunction with Arm-PCR of CDR3 regions. TCRdb independently ran MiXCR on the multiplex PCR reads; one entry per CDR3 protein. The sample has approximately 470,000 distinct CDR3 sequences; around 15% are singletons. V gave up 11 bases and J gave up 0 bases, with 20 bases separating them. The CDR3 length is 16 residues. Per germline, CDR1 SNHLY and CDR2 FYNNEI. These data were also filed under a second study, of T cells in Graves' hyperthyroidism and ophthalmopathy.

This rearrangement joins TRBV2 to TRBJ2-1, with unresolved D. The TCR originated in a middle-aged man with Graves disease. The sequencing here drew on peripheral blood mononuclear cells (PBMCs), taken at new diagnosis, from a patient treated with antithyroid drugs. The CDR3 region has the DNA TGTGCCGGATCTGTGACCCTACAGAGCTCCTACAATGAGCAGTTCTTC. It is translated as CAGSVTLQSSYNEQFF.